A selection of T cell receptor beta chains follows, all from one sample in a study of CD8+ T cells in alopecia areata. Profiling relied on immunoSEQ multiplex PCR, and the TCRdb table lists in-frame clones only, not all of them. The sample yields roughly 250,000 clones, around two thirds seen once. The sample was CD4+ T cells sorted from blood, taken at week 0. Source of these receptors: a human donor with alopecia areata. The CDR3 runs from the conserved cysteine through the conserved F or W. A D gene is named only where the DNA matches it firmly. Clone size appears in some rows only: once, few, many, or a class for an expanded clone.

TRBJ2-1,TRBV10-3,-,TRBD1,CAISIPGGFEQFF,TGTGCCATCAGCATACCAGGGGGCTTTGAGCAGTTCTTC
TRBJ2-5,TRBV7-2,-,-,CASTPSPQETQYF,TGTGCCAGCACCCCCTCACCTCAAGAGACCCAGTACTTC
TRBJ1-6,TRBV18,-,-,CASSPLPGDNSPLHF,TGTGCCAGCTCACCGCTACCAGGGGATAATTCACCCCTCCACTTT
TRBJ2-6,TRBV5-4,few,-,CASSRDASGANVLTF,TGTGCCAGCAGCCGTGATGCCTCTGGGGCCAACGTCCTGACTTTC
TRBJ1-1,TRBV20-1,-,-,CSAAGEEAFF,TGCAGTGCTGCAGGGGAGGAAGCTTTCTTT
TRBJ1-1,TRBV5-4,-,-,CASSLIRPSNTEAFF,TGTGCCAGCAGCTTGATCAGACCGTCTAACACTGAAGCTTTCTTT
TRBJ2-5,TRBV5-1,-,TRBD1,CASSLGQGAGTQYF,TGCGCCAGCAGCTTGGGACAGGGGGCCGGGACCCAGTACTTC
TRBJ2-7,TRBV5-4,-,-,CASSLAPSYEQYF,TGTGCCAGCAGCTTGGCTCCCAGCTACGAGCAGTACTTC
TRBJ2-1,TRBV9,-,-,CASSVNSIYNEQFF,TGTGCCAGCAGCGTTAACTCGATCTACAATGAGCAGTTCTTC
TRBJ2-1,TRBV15,-,-,CATDDSYNEQFF,TGTGCCACCGATGACTCCTACAATGAGCAGTTCTTC
TRBJ1-2,TRBV7-2,-,-,CASSLRGTSAYGYTF,TGTGCCAGCAGCCTGAGGGGGACTTCGGCCTATGGCTACACCTTC
TRBJ1-5,TRBV7-2,once,TRBD1,CASSRQGQPQHF,TGTGCCAGCAGCCGACAGGGCCAGCCCCAGCATTTT
TRBJ1-2,TRBV29-1,-,-,CSVEGNYGYTF,TGCAGCGTGGAGGGTAACTATGGCTACACCTTC
TRBJ1-2,TRBV29-1,-,-,CSVGSGPTSYGYTF,TGCAGCGTGGGGTCGGGGCCGACCTCCTATGGCTACACCTTC
TRBJ2-7,TRBV7-9,-,-,CAGGTVSYEQYF,TGTGCCGGAGGGACAGTTTCCTACGAGCAGTACTTC
TRBJ2-3,TRBV5-1,-,-,CASSETGTPDTQYF,TGCGCCAGCAGCGAGACGGGGACACCAGATACGCAGTATTTT
TRBJ2-3,TRBV18,few,-,CASSPSRGTDTQYF,TGTGCCAGCTCACCCTCCAGGGGAACAGATACGCAGTATTTT
TRBJ1-5,TRBV30,few,-,CAWSRTVGNQPQHF,TGTGCCTGGAGTCGGACAGTTGGGAATCAGCCCCAGCATTTT
TRBJ2-1,TRBV15,-,TRBD1,CATRDRDFRDKDEQFF,TGTGCCACCAGGGACAGGGACTTTAGAGACAAGGATGAGCAGTTCTTC
TRBJ1-6,TRBV2,-,-,CASTSPNSPLHF,TGTGCCAGCACCAGCCCCAATTCACCCCTCCACTTT
TRBJ2-1,TRBV25-1,once,-,CASKTGSYNEQFF,TGTGCCAGCAAGACAGGCTCCTACAATGAGCAGTTCTTC
TRBJ2-7,TRBV7-2,-,-,CASSLTSYEQYF,TGTGCCAGCAGCTTAACGTCCTACGAGCAGTACTTC
TRBJ1-2,TRBV5-1,-,TRBD1,CASSPGTGGNYGYTF,TGCGCCAGCAGCCCAGGGACAGGGGGCAACTATGGCTACACCTTC
TRBJ2-1,TRBV29-1,-,-,CSAGGGYNEQFF,TGCAGCGCCGGCGGCGGATACAATGAGCAGTTCTTC
TRBJ1-5,TRBV4-1,-,-,CASSQGGNSNQPQHF,TGCGCCAGCAGCCAAGGGGGGAATAGCAATCAGCCCCAGCATTTT
TRBJ2-7,TRBV7-9,-,-,CASSLVGVEQYF,TGTGCCAGCAGCTTAGTCGGGGTCGAGCAGTACTTC
TRBJ1-2,TRBV29-1,-,-,CSVGAPGGNYGYTF,TGCAGCGTTGGAGCGCCGGGAGGGAACTATGGCTACACCTTC
TRBJ1-5,TRBV11-2,-,-,CASSSSQAGSNQPQHF,TGTGCCAGCAGCTCCTCCCAGGCCGGTAGCAATCAGCCCCAGCATTTT
TRBJ2-3,TRBV2,-,TRBD2,CASRLLAGPTDTQYF,TGTGCCAGCAGGTTACTAGCGGGGCCCACAGATACGCAGTATTTT
TRBJ2-7,TRBV5-1,once,-,CASSFDRAQGYEQYF,TGCGCCAGCAGCTTCGACCGTGCGCAGGGATACGAGCAGTACTTC
TRBJ2-3,TRBV30,-,-,CAWSEADTQYF,TGTGCCTGGAGTGAGGCAGATACGCAGTATTTT
TRBJ2-5,TRBV13,few,TRBD2,CASSLGGLAGRDTQYF,TGTGCCAGCAGCTTAGGCGGTTTAGCGGGACGGGACACCCAGTACTTC
TRBJ2-6,TRBV29-1,few,TRBD1,CSVGDGTGNSGANVLTF,TGCAGCGTGGGTGATGGGACAGGAAACTCTGGGGCCAACGTCCTGACTTTC
TRBJ1-2,TRBV30,-,-,CAWSNQGPYGYTF,TGTGCCTGGAGTAATCAAGGTCCCTATGGCTACACCTTC
TRBJ2-1,TRBV29-1,-,-,CSGGTRLNEQFF,TGCAGCGGCGGGACGCGTCTCAATGAGCAGTTCTTC
TRBJ2-1,TRBV19,-,TRBD2,CASLEAGGRGEQFF,TGTGCCAGTCTTGAAGCGGGGGGTCGTGGCGAGCAGTTCTTC
TRBJ2-1,TRBV10-3,-,-,CAIGSVQTPYNEQFF,TGTGCCATCGGCTCAGTCCAAACCCCTTACAATGAGCAGTTCTTC
TRBJ1-1,TRBV29-1,-,-,CSGSKANTEAFF,TGCAGCGGGTCTAAGGCGAACACTGAAGCTTTCTTT
TRBJ2-7,TRBV10-3,few,-,CAISELGLTYEQYF,TGTGCCATCAGTGAGTTAGGACTTACCTACGAGCAGTACTTC
TRBJ2-1,TRBV29-1,-,-,CSGHKSYNEQFF,TGCAGCGGTCATAAATCCTACAATGAGCAGTTCTTC
TRBJ2-1,TRBV18,-,-,CASSRRTAQNEQFF,TGTGCCAGCTCACGACGGACGGCACAGAATGAGCAGTTCTTC
TRBJ2-1,TRBV4-2,once,TRBD2,CASSLGWLAGDYNEQFF,TGTGCCAGCAGCTTGGGTTGGCTAGCGGGGGATTACAATGAGCAGTTCTTC